The clone carrying this T cell receptor (beta chain) appeared many times. What it recognizes is unknown. The CDR3 has 15 residues. In germline, CDR1 is PRHDT, CDR2 FYEKMQ (reference sequence). J lost 6 bases, V lost 3 bases, and 6 bases had no gene match. The sample belongs to a study of Graves' ophthalmopathy and Graves' hyperthyroidism. Study-level points and caveats: Between ophthalmopathy and stable hyperthyroidism, a 13-signature model drew a separation with 87.88% sensitivity and less than 83% specificity. The model predicted ophthalmopathy progression with 65% to 71% sensitivity and less than 85% specificity. The blood repertoire also included most expanded thyroid clonotypes above 0.001 frequency.

RNA transcripts served as template for amplifying TCR beta CDR3 sequences. Second-round multiplex PCR came after a first-round RT-PCR that employed HTBI primers. MiXCR was run by TCRdb on the multiplex PCR reads, yielding one entry per CDR3 protein. The repertoire consists of a few hundred thousand distinct CDR3 sequences, with about 18% occurring once and the leading ten covering 2% to 3%. Hyperthyroidism in these 18- to 65-year-old patients was newly diagnosed, lasting under 2 months. The source material was peripheral blood. The sequence was obtained from an adult woman with stable Graves' hyperthyroidism. The chain carries TRBV13 and TRBJ2-5; 11 nucleotides match TRBD2. Here the CDR3 reads CASSLGTSGFQTQYF. In DNA form, the CDR3 reads TGTGCCAGCAGCTTGGGGACTAGCGGTTTCCAGACCCAGTACTTC.